The next 16 T cell receptor delta chains were all read from a single sample in a study of gamma-delta T cells after stem cell transplantation. TCRdb reprocessed the RT-PCR reads through CATT. The table includes 3,400 or so delta-chain clones, 20% to 25% detected once. The sample comprised gamma-delta T cells. These receptor sequences come from a human donor. It is not recorded whose cells these are; they may come from a transplant donor.

This clone was seen a handful of times. The gene calls are TRDV1 and TRDJ4; 9 nucleotides agree with TRDD3. V shed 5 bases and J 4 bases; nucleotides not matched to a gene: 26. The CDR3 has 20 amino acids. Germline V gene sequence: CDR1 TSWWSYY, CDR2 QGS. Written as DNA, the CDR3 is TGTGCTCTTGGGAAGGGCCCTATAGGTGGGCGTACTGGGGGAGAGTTACCCCTGATCTTT. Its protein product is CALGKGPIGGRTGGELPLIF.

This clone is labeled medium-sized. The CDR3 nucleotides are TGTGCCTGTGACACCTTACTGGGGGATGACTTGTACACCGATAAACTCATCTTT. Amino acids: CACDTLLGDDLYTDKLIF. The chain recombines TRDV2 with TRDJ1; 10 bases line up with TRDD3. CDR3 length equals 18 residues. CDR1 is GEAIGNYY, CDR2 EKD, per germline. V lost 0 bases, J lost 0 bases, and 9 bases stayed unmatched.

By share, this clone ranks as medium-sized. The V call is TRDV2, the J call TRDJ1; 8 nucleotides agree with TRDD3. V lost 3 bases to trimming and J lost 3 bases; unmatched junction nucleotides: 11. CDR1 is GEAIGNYY and CDR2 is EKD in the germline V gene. The CDR3 consists of 16 residues. The CDR3 bases are TGTGCCTGTGACGGAGTTACTGGGGGGGGCCCCGATAAACTCATCTTT. Its translation: CACDGVTGGGPDKLIF.

In its sample, this clone was seen a few times. The CDR3 nucleotides read TGTGCTCTTGGGGATAAGTCCTACGTAGGGTGGGGGAGAGGGAGCGATAAACTCATCTTT. Residues: CALGDKSYVGWGRGSDKLIF. V and J are TRDV1 and TRDJ1; D might be TRDD3 (7 bases). Germline assignment: CDR1 TSWWSYY and CDR2 QGS. CDR3 length equals 20 residues. Trimming stripped 3 bases from V and 4 bases from J, with 30 bases between.

Sample share makes this clone medium-sized. The rearrangement links TRDV2 to TRDJ3; the match to TRDD3 covers 12 bases. Germline assignment: CDR1 GEAIGNYY and CDR2 EKD. This CDR3 spans 19 amino acids. V was clipped by 0 bases and J by 4 bases; unmatched bases: 6. Here the CDR3 DNA reads TGTGCCTGTGACACCCTCTTACTGGGGGATACATGGGACACCCGACAGATGTTTTTC. Protein: CACDTLLLGDTWDTRQMFF.

By share of the sample, this clone is medium-sized. This chain links TRDV2 with TRDJ1; 7 bases match TRDD3. This CDR3 has 17 amino acids. Germline trimming cut 0 bases from V and 0 bases from J; bases unmatched to any gene: 9. Germline V CDR1 and CDR2: GEAIGNYY, EKD. DNA for the CDR3: TGTGCCTGTGACACCGTCGGGACTGGGGTGTACACCGATAAACTCATCTTT. Encoded protein: CACDTVGTGVYTDKLIF.

Only a few counts were recorded for this clone. Given a far larger clone just one base away, this is likely a sequencing read error. Different DNA sequences within this sample yield the same CDR3. The CDR3 protein is CACDTAESLSAAGSWDTRQMFF. The CDR3 DNA follows: TGTGCCTGTGACACCGCCGAGTCTCTTAGCGCCGCAGGCTCATGGGACACCCGACAGATGTTTTTC. This rearrangement joins TRDV2 to TRDJ3, with D unresolved. The CDR3 has 22 residues. Trimming stripped 0 bases from V and 4 bases from J, with 27 bases between. The germline gives CDR1 GEAIGNYY, CDR2 EKD.

In regard to this clone: The amino acid sequence in TCRdb belongs to a much larger clone and departs from this DNA's translation at residue 9, likely a sequencing read error; the sequence shown is translated from the DNA. This chain uses TRDV2 with TRDJ1; 9 bases are shared with TRDD3. The CDR3 runs to 16 residues. V lost 2 bases and J lost 1; bases outside the gene matches: 7. Germline V gene data show CDR1 as GEAIGNYY and CDR2 as EKD. As DNA, the CDR3 is TGTGCCTGTGACAACATGGGGGATAACATCACCGATAAACTCATCTTT. It specifies CACDNMGDNITDKLIF.

Concerning this clone: The protein TCRdb lists belongs to a much larger clone and differs from this DNA's translation at residue 4, which points to a read error; the protein shown is made from the DNA. V gene TRDV3 combines with J gene TRDJ1; no definite D call. The germline V and J ends were trimmed by 3 bases and 4 bases, with 18 bases remaining between them. The CDR3 has 14 residues. Germline-derived CDR1 and CDR2 are TVYSNPD and GDNSRS (reference sequence). In DNA, the CDR3 is TGTGCCTTCATAAACGGGAATGAGGACGATAAACTCATCTTT. Encoded protein: CAFINGNEDDKLIF.

On this clone: With only one base between it and a far larger clone, this is likely a read error. Other DNA sequences in this sample translate to the same CDR3. The gene calls are TRDV1 and TRDJ2; the match to TRDD3 covers 12 bases. Looked up from germline, CDR1 is TSWWSYY and CDR2 is QGS. CDR3 size: 23 residues. The CDR3 bases are TGTGCTCTTGGGCTCTTCCTAAATCTGGGGGATACGTTTTTAGGAACTTTGACAGCTCAACTCTTCTTT. Translating gives CALGLFLNLGDTFLGTLTAQLFF.

Relative to its sample, this clone is medium-sized (0.01 to 0.1%). The V gene is TRDV2, the J gene TRDJ1, with TRDD3 identical over 8 bases. This CDR3 contains 18 residues. The V gene end was trimmed by 3 bases and the J gene end by 0 bases; junction bases not matched to a gene: 14. Germline V gene data show CDR1 as GEAIGNYY and CDR2 as EKD. CDR3 amino acids: CACDPLRALGAYTDKLIF. The CDR3 nucleotides are TGTGCCTGTGACCCCCTCCGGGCACTGGGGGCGTACACCGATAAACTCATCTTT.

This clone showed up just a few times. The chain carries TRDV1 and TRDJ1; the D gene is possibly TRDD3 (6 bases). This CDR3 is 18 amino acids long. CDR1 and CDR2 (germline): TSWWSYY, QGS. Trimming pared 1 base from V and 8 bases from J, leaving 26 bases between. The DNA of the CDR3 is TGTGCTCTTGGGGAACATTTGTACTGGGAAACCGGAAGCGGGAAACTCATCTTT. Translated, it gives CALGEHLYWETGSGKLIF.

A word on this clone: This may stem from a read error, because a much larger clone lies one nucleotide away. Other DNA sequences from this sample encode an identical CDR3 as well. The V and J genes are TRDV2 and TRDJ1; 9 bases align to TRDD3. CDR3 length: 16 amino acids. V was pared by 3 bases and J by 2 bases, with 9 bases of the junction left unmatched. Germline CDR1 is GEAIGNYY and CDR2 is EKD. The CDR3 DNA follows: TGTGCCTGTGACCTACTGGGGATACGGCGGACCGATAAACTCATCTTT. Translated, it gives CACDLLGIRRTDKLIF.

By share of the sample, this clone is medium-sized (0.01 to 0.1%). Here the CDR3 reads CACDSLGATTSGVYTDKLIF. DNA of the CDR3: TGTGCCTGTGATTCTCTGGGGGCTACTACGTCCGGGGTGTACACCGATAAACTCATCTTT. V is TRDV2 and J is TRDJ1, with 7 bases aligning to TRDD3. V was pared by 4 bases and J by 0 bases, with 22 bases of the junction left unmatched. Germline V gene lookup returns CDR1 GEAIGNYY and CDR2 EKD. This CDR3 contains 20 residues.

In regard to this clone: The protein in TCRdb stems from a much larger clone and differs at residue 5 from this DNA's translation, likely a read error; here the protein is translated from the DNA. This chain links TRDV2 with TRDJ3; possibly TRDD3 for D (5 bases). Germline CDR1 is GEAIGNYY and CDR2 is EKD. Trimming took off 3 bases at V and 0 bases at J, with 17 bases between the two ends. The CDR3 totals 19 residues. CDR3 coding DNA: TGTGCCTGTGACGCGTCAGGGATTCCGAGCTCCTGGGACACCCGACAGATGTTTTTC. This encodes CACDASGIPSSWDTRQMFF.

V and J are TRDV1 and TRDJ1; D uncertain. CDR3 length equals 20 residues. The V and J ends lost 2 bases and 4 bases respectively, with 29 bases between them. Germline CDR1 is TSWWSYY and CDR2 is QGS. CDR3 in DNA: TGTGCTCTTGGGGAAATCCCCTCCCCCCGATTTAACAGGTACATCGATAAACTCATCTTT. Translating it yields CALGEIPSPRFNRYIDKLIF.